Presented here are 16 T cell receptor beta chains from one specimen sequenced in a study of OX40 agonist ivuxolimab in advanced cancers. The library was built by means of the immunoSEQ multiplex PCR assay. What TCRdb holds here is the immuneACCESS table cut down to in-frame rearrangements. Part of the clones is not present; checked against another copy, under half of the missing clones reflect an unresolved V gene, and the others are unexplained. Within this sample are some 64,000 clones, with 91% of them counted one time only. The ten top clones hold around a sixth of the sample. The sample was CD4+ or CD8+ T cells sorted from blood, taken in a trial of the OX40 agonist ivuxolimab. These receptors were collected from an adult with an advanced solid tumor such as melanoma, head and neck, liver or kidney cancer.

V and J are TRBV9 and TRBJ2-7, with 7 positions matching TRBD1. Per germline, CDR1 SGDLS and CDR2 YYNGEE. J gave up 2 bases and V 3 bases, and 8 bases lay outside the gene matches. This CDR3 contains 15 residues. The CDR3 loop reads CASSAAGGFTYEQYF. CDR3 coding DNA: TGTGCCAGCAGCGCAGCAGGGGGTTTCACCTACGAGCAGTACTTC.

V usage is TRBV7-6 and J usage is TRBJ2-1; D is uncertain. V was pared by 1 base and J by 1 base, with 2 bases between. In germline, CDR1 is SGHVS, CDR2 FNYEAQ. The CDR3 length is 13 residues. CDR3 sequence: CASSLGSYNEQFF. CDR3 bases: TGTGCCAGCAGCTTAGGTTCCTACAATGAGCAGTTCTTC.

V is TRBV11-2 and J is TRBJ1-4; 7 positions match TRBD1. V trimming: 6 bases; J trimming: 6 bases; junction bases outside the gene matches: 4. CDR3 length equals 13 residues. The V gene's germline CDR1 is SGHAT and CDR2 FQNNGV. CDR3 sequence reads: CASRGRGDEKLFF. CDR3 coding DNA: TGTGCCAGCAGGGGCAGGGGGGATGAAAAACTGTTTTTT.

V gene TRBV6-6 combines with J gene TRBJ2-5; D gene ambiguous. The CDR3 is 15 residues long. Germline values: CDR1 MNHNY, CDR2 SVGAGI (reference sequence). Trimming took 2 bases from V and 5 from J, leaving 15 bases between them. The CDR3, as DNA: TGTGCCAGCAGTTACGGTGTAGGGTTGGTGGAGACCCAGTACTTC. Protein product: CASSYGVGLVETQYF.

This clone appeared a single time. V is TRBV2 and J is TRBJ1-2, with 7 nucleotides matching TRBD1. J lost 2 bases, V lost 4 bases, and 4 bases had no gene match. The CDR3 length is 14 residues. Germline-derived CDR1 and CDR2 are SNHLY and FYNNEI. The CDR3 region has the DNA TGTGCCAGCAGTGGGTGGGACAGCAACTATGGCTACACCTTC. Encoded protein: CASSGWDSNYGYTF.

This chain joins TRBV5-5 and TRBJ1-5, with D perhaps TRBD1 (6 bases). The CDR3 has 13 residues. CDR1 SGHKS and CDR2 YYEKEE come from the germline V gene (reference sequence). V was trimmed by 3 bases and J by 4 bases, leaving 8 bases between them. For the CDR3, the DNA is TGTGCCAGCAGCTCGGACAGAAATCAGCCCCAGCATTTT. Encoded protein: CASSSDRNQPQHF.

CDR3 DNA: TGTGCCAGCAGTTACGCCGAAAGCAATGAGCAGTTCTTC. Translation: CASSYAESNEQFF. The rearrangement joins TRBV6-5 to TRBJ2-1; no definite D call. The V end lost 2 bases, the J end lost 6 bases, and 8 bases lay between the germline ends. The CDR3 length is 13 residues. The germline V gene encodes CDR1 MNHEY and CDR2 SVGAGI.

A single count supports this clone. The V call is TRBV7-9, the J call TRBJ2-7, with 7 bases aligning to TRBD1. The CDR3 has 17 residues. The germline V gene encodes CDR1 SEHNR and CDR2 FQNEAQ (reference sequence). The junction had 15 bases not matched to a gene; V was cut back by 5 bases and J by 2 bases. CDR3 sequence (DNA): TGTGCCAGCAGCCCCCGTGACAGGACAGGTCAAACCTACGAGCAGTACTTC. Encoded protein: CASSPRDRTGQTYEQYF.

J is TRBJ2-7 and V is TRBV6-6, with TRBD1 identical over 8 bases. The CDR3 has 15 amino acids. The V segment lost 0 bases and the J segment 5 bases; nucleotides outside the gene matches: 6. The germline V gene has CDR1 MNHNY and CDR2 SVGAGI (reference sequence). Written as DNA, the CDR3 is TGTGCCAGCAGTTACTCGGACAGGGACCTAGACGAGCAGTACTTC. This encodes CASSYSDRDLDEQYF.

J is TRBJ2-1 and V is TRBV7-9; TRBD1 matches at 11 bases. The CDR3 covers 13 residues. The germline CDR1 and CDR2 sequences are SEHNR and FQNEAQ (reference sequence). The V gene end was trimmed by 9 bases and the J gene end by 6 bases; junction bases not matched to a gene: 4. The DNA of the CDR3 is TGTGCCAGTGGACAGGGGGCGATCAATGAGCAGTTCTTC. The encoded protein is CASGQGAINEQFF.

This chain joins TRBV5-3 and TRBJ1-2; 7 bases line up with TRBD1. TRBV5-3 is annotated as an ORF whose role is uncertain. This CDR3 comprises 13 residues. The J segment lost 4 bases and the V segment lost 8 bases, leaving 8 bases of the junction unmatched. The DNA for the CDR3 is TGTGCCAGCGGCACAGGGACAGCCTATGGCTACACCTTC. Protein: CASGTGTAYGYTF.

The gene calls are TRBV11-2 and TRBJ1-3; tentative D call: TRBD1 (6 bases). The V end lost 2 bases, the J end lost 2 bases, and 19 bases lay between the germline ends. The CDR3 extends over 18 amino acids. Germline CDR1 SGHAT, CDR2 FQNNGV. The DNA for the CDR3 is TGTGCCAGCAGCTTAATCGGACAGATAGATCTCCCTGGAAACACCATATATTTT. Translating gives CASSLIGQIDLPGNTIYF.

This chain joins TRBV11-2 and TRBJ2-2, with 7 bases fitting TRBD2. The length of the CDR3 is 16 residues. Looked up from germline, CDR1 is SGHAT and CDR2 is FQNNGV. With 0 bases clipped from V and 3 bases from J, the junction kept 4 bases outside the gene matches. In DNA, the CDR3 is TGTGCCAGCAGCTTAGAGCCAGCGGGGCACACCGGGGAGCTGTTTTTT. The encoded protein is CASSLEPAGHTGELFF. Full variable domain (remainder filled in from reference TRBV11-2 and TRBJ2-2): EAGVAQSPRYKIIEKRQSVAFWCNPISGHATLYWYQQILGQGPKLLIQFQNNGVVDDSQLPKDRFSAERLKGVDSTLKIQPAKLEDSAVYLCASSLEPAGHTGELFFGEGSRLTVL.

This clone was recorded only once. This chain joins TRBV27 and TRBJ2-1; 7 nucleotides agree with TRBD1. CDR1 is MNHEY and CDR2 is SMNVEV in the germline V gene (reference sequence). V was clipped by 7 bases and J by 8 bases; unmatched bases: 11. The CDR3 covers 14 residues. CDR3 DNA: TGTGCCAGCACCCTTTGGGGTACAGGGGATGAGCAGTTCTTC. Translation: CASTLWGTGDEQFF.

The chain has TRBV20-1 and TRBJ1-2; D not resolved. With 4 bases removed from V and 3 bases from J, the gap between germline ends came to 6 bases. The CDR3 is 11 amino acids. Germline V CDR1 and CDR2: DFQATT, SNEGSKA (reference sequence). The CDR3 is CSAKVDYGYTF. CDR3 nucleotides: TGCAGTGCTAAGGTTGACTATGGCTACACCTTC.

This clone was seen once. The chain couples TRBV4-1 to TRBJ1-5; D not resolved. Trimming pared 0 bases from V and 2 bases from J, leaving 14 bases between. CDR1 is MGHRA and CDR2 is YSYEKL in the germline V gene. There are 17 residues in the CDR3. The CDR3 loop is CASSQEAPPGGNQPQHF. The CDR3 nucleotides read TGCGCCAGCAGCCAAGAAGCCCCGCCCGGTGGCAATCAGCCCCAGCATTTT.